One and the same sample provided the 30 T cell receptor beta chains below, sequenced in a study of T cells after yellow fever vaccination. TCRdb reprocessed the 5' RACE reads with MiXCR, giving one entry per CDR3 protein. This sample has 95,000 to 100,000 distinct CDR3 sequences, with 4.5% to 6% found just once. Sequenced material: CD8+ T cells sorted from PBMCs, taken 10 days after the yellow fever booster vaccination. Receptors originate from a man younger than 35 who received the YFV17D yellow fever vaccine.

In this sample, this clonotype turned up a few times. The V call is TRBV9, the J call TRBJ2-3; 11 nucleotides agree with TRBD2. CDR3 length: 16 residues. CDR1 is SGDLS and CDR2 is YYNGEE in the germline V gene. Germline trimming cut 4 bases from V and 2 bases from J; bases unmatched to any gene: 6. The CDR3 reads CASSHELAGDTDTQYF. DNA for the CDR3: TGTGCCAGCAGCCATGAACTAGCGGGGGACACAGATACGCAGTATTTT.

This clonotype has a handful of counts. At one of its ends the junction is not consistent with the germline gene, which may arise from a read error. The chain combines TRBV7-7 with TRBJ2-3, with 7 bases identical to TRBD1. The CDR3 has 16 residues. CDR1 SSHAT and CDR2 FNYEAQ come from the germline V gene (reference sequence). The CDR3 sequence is CASSRLETGPSNTQYF. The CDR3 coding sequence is TGTGCTAGCAGTCGCCTTGAGACAGGGCCGTCTAATACGCAGTATTTT.

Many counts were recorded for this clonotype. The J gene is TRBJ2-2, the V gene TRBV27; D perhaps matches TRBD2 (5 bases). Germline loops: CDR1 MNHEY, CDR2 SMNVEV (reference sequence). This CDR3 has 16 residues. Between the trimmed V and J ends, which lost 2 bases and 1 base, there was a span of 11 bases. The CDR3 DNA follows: TGTGCCAGCAGTTTAAGGCCTAGCCTGAACACCGGGGAGCTGTTTTTT. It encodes CASSLRPSLNTGELFF.

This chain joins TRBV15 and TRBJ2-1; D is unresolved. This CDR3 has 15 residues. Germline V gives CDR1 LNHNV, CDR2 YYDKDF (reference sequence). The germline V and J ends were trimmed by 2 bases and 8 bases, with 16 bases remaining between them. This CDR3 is CATSRTRTVWDEQFF. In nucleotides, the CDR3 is TGTGCCACCAGCAGAACCAGGACGGTCTGGGATGAGCAGTTCTTC.

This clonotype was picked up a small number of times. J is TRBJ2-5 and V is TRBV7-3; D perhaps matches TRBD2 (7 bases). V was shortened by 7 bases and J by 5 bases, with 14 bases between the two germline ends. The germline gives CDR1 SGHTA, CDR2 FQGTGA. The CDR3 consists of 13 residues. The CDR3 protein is CASMRGRKETQYF. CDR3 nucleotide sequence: TGTGCCAGCATGCGGGGGCGGAAGGAGACCCAGTACTTC. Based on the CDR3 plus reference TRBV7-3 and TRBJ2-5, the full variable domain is GAGVSQTPSNKVTEKGKYVELRCDPISGHTALYWYRQSLGQGPEFLIYFQGTGAADDSGLPNDRFFAVRPEGSVSTLKIQRTERGDSAVYLCASMRGRKETQYFGPGTRLLVL.

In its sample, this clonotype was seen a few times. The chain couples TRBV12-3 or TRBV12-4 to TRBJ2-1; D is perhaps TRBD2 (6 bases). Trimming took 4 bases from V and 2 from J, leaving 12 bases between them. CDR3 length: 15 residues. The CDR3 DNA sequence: TGTGCCAGCAGTTCCACTAGCAGTCCCTACAATGAGCAGTTCTTC. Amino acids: CASSSTSSPYNEQFF.

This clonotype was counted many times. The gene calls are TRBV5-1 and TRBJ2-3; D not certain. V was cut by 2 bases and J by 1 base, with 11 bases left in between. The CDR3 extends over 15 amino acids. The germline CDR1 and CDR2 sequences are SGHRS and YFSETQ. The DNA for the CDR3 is TGCGCCAGCAGCTTCAGTAATTTTGGCACAGATACGCAGTATTTT. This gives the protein CASSFSNFGTDTQYF. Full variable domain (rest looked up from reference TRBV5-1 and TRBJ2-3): KAGVTQTPRYLIKTRGQQVTLSCSPISGHRSVSWYQQTPGQGLQFLFEYFSETQRNKGNFPGRFSGRQFSNSRSEMNVSTLELGDSALYLCASSFSNFGTDTQYFGPGTRLTVL.

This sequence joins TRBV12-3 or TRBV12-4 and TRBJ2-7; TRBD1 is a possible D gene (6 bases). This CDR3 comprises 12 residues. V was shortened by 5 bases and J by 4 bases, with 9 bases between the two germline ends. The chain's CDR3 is CASSPGQYEQYF. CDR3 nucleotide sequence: TGTGCCAGCAGTCCCGGACAGTACGAGCAGTACTTC.

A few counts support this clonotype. The CDR3: CASRVVGARYNEQFF. In nucleotides, the CDR3 is TGTGCCAGCAGAGTCGTGGGGGCCAGGTACAATGAGCAGTTCTTC. V and J are TRBV27 and TRBJ2-1; D is perhaps TRBD1 (6 bases). The germline V and J ends were trimmed by 6 bases and 4 bases, with 16 bases remaining between them. Germline V gene lookup returns CDR1 MNHEY and CDR2 SMNVEV (reference sequence). This CDR3 is built from 15 residues.

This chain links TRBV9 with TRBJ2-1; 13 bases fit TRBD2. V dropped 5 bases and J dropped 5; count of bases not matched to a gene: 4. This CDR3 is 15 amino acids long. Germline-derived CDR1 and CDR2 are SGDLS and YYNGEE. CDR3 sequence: CASSAGTSGNNEQFF. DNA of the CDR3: TGTGCCAGCAGTGCCGGGACTAGCGGGAACAATGAGCAGTTCTTC.

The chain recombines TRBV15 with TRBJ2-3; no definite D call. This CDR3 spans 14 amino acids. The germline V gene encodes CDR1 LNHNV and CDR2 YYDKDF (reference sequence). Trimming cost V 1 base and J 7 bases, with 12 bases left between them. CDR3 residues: CATSRGETSNTQYF. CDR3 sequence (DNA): TGTGCCACCAGCAGAGGAGAGACCTCAAATACGCAGTATTTT.

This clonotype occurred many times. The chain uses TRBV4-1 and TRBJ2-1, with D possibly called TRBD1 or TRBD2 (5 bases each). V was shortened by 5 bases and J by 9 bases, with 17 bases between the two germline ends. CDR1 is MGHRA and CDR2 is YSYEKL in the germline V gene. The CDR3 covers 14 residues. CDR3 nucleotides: TGCGCCAGCAGCTACCGGGGCCACGGAAGTGAGCAGTTCTTC. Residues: CASSYRGHGSEQFF.

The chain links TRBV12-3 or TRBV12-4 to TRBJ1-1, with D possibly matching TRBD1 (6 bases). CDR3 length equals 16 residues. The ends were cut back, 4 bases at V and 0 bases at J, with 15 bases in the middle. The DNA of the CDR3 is TGTGCCAGCAGTTCATGGGACATACGAATGAACACTGAAGCTTTCTTT. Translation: CASSSWDIRMNTEAFF.

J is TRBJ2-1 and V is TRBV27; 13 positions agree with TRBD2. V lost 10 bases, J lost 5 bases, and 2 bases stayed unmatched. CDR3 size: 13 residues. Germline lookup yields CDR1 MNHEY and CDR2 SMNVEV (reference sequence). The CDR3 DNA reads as TGTGCCACCGGGACTAGCGGGGACAATGAGCAGTTCTTC. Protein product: CATGTSGDNEQFF.

The CDR3 reads CASSSVLGLAGVYNEQFF. CDR3 in DNA: TGTGCCAGCAGCTCCGTGTTGGGTCTAGCGGGGGTTTACAATGAGCAGTTCTTC. V gene TRBV11-2 combines with J gene TRBJ2-1, with TRBD2 identical over 10 bases. The V and J ends lost 4 bases and 4 bases, in that order; junction bases with no gene match: 13. This CDR3 spans 18 amino acids. The V gene's germline CDR1 is SGHAT and CDR2 FQNNGV.

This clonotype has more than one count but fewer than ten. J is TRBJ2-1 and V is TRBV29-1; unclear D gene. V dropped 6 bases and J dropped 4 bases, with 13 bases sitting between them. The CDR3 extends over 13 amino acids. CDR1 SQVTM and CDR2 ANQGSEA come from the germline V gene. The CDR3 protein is CSVKTDLYNEQFF. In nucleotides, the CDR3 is TGCAGCGTAAAGACGGATCTTTACAATGAGCAGTTCTTC.

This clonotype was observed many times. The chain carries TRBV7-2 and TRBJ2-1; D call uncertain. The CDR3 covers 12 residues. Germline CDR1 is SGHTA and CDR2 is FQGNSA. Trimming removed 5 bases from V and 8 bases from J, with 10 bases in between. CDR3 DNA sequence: TGTGCCAGCAGCCCCTGGCCCGATGAGCAGTTCTTC. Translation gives CASSPWPDEQFF.

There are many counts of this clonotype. CDR3 coding DNA: TGCGCCAGCAGCCACCTGGGGGTGAGGGACGAGGCAGATACGCAGTATTTT. Protein sequence: CASSHLGVRDEADTQYF. The rearrangement uses TRBV4-1 and TRBJ2-3; D assignment may be TRBD1 or TRBD2 (5 bases each). Germline V gene sequence: CDR1 MGHRA, CDR2 YSYEKL. The CDR3 runs to 17 residues. V lost 3 bases, J lost 4 bases, and 20 bases lay in between.

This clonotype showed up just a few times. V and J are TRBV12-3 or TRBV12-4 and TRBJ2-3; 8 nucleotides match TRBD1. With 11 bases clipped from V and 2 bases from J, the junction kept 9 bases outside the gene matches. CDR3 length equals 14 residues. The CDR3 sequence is CADGQGGVTDTQYF. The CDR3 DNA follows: TGTGCCGACGGACAGGGCGGGGTCACAGATACGCAGTATTTT.

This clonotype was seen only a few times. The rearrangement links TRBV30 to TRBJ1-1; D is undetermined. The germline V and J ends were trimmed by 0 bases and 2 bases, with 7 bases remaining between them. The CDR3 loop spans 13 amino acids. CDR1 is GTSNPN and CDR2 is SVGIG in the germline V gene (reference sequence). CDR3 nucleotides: TGTGCCTGGAGTGTAATTAGTAACACTGAAGCTTTCTTT. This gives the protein CAWSVISNTEAFF.

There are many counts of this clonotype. Here the CDR3 DNA reads TGCGCCAGCAGCTTCCGCACGGGAAAGATTTACGAGCAGTACTTC. Encoded protein: CASSFRTGKIYEQYF. The chain uses TRBV5-1 and TRBJ2-7; a weak D match, TRBD2 (5 bases). V gave up 2 bases and J gave up 4 bases, with 16 bases separating them. This CDR3 comprises 15 residues. Germline loops: CDR1 SGHRS, CDR2 YFSETQ.

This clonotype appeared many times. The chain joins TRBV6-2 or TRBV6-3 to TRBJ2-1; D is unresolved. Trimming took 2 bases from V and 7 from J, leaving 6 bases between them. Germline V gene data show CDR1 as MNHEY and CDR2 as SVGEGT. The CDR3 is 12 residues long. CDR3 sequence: CASSYEVNEQFF. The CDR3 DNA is TGTGCCAGCAGTTACGAGGTGAATGAGCAGTTCTTC.

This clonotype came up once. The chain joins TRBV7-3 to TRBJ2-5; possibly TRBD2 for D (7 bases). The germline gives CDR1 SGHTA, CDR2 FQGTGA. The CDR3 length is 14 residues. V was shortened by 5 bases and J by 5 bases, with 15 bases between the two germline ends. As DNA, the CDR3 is TGTGCCAGCAGCCCGCGGGGGAGGGGGGAGACCCAGTACTTC. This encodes CASSPRGRGETQYF.

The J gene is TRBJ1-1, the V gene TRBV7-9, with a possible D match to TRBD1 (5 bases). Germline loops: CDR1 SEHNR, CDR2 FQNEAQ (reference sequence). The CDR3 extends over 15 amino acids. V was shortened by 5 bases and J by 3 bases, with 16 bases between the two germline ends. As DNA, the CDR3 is TGTGCCAGCAGCCCGCTCCCAGGAGGGGACACTGAAGCTTTCTTT. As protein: CASSPLPGGDTEAFF.

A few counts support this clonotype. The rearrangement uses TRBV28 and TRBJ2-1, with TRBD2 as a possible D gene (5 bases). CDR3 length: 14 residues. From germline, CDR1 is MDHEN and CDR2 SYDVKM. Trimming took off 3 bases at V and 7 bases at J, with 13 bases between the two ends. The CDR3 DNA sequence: TGTGCCAGCAGTTTGAGGACTTCGAAAAATGAGCAGTTCTTC. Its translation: CASSLRTSKNEQFF.

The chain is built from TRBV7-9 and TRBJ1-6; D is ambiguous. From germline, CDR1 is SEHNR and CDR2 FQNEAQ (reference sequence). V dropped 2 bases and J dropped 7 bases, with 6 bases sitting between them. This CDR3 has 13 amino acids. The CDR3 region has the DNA TGTGCCAGCAGCTTAAATACGAATTCACCCCTCCACTTT. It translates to CASSLNTNSPLHF.

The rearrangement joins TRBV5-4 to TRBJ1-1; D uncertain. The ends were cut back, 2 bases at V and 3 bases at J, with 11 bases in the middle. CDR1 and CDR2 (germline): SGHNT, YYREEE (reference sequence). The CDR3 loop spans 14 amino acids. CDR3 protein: CASSFPGRDTEAFF. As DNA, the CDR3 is TGTGCCAGCAGCTTCCCGGGGAGGGACACTGAAGCTTTCTTT.

This CDR3 is CASSQEVAGGTYEQYF. The DNA of the CDR3 is TGTGCCAGCAGCCAAGAGGTCGCGGGGGGTACCTACGAGCAGTACTTC. The rearrangement links TRBV4-2 to TRBJ2-7; TRBD2 aligns across 8 bases. The CDR3 runs to 16 residues. The germline V gene has CDR1 LGHNA and CDR2 YNFKEQ. V trimming: 0 bases; J trimming: 2 bases; junction bases outside the gene matches: 6.

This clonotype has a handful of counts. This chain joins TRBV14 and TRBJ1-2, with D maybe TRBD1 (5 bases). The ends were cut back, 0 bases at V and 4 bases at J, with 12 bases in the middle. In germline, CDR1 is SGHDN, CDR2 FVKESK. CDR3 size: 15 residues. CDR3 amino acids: CASSQDQGAPYGYTF. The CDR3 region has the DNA TGTGCCAGCAGCCAAGATCAAGGGGCCCCCTATGGCTACACCTTC.

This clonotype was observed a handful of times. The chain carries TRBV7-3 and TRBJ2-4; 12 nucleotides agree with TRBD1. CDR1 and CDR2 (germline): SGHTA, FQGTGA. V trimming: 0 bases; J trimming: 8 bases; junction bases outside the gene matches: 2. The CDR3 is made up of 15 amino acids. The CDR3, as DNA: TGTGCCAGCAGCTTAACTGGGACAGGGGGCCACATTCAGTACTTC. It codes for CASSLTGTGGHIQYF.